Listed here is a single T cell receptor (beta chain). Here immunoSEQ multiplex PCR was the method, and the copy in TCRdb shows in-frame clones only, minus some. This table has roughly 250,000 clones, more than 80% appearing once. This sample is part of a study of blood T cell repertoires in COVID-19. Across the whole study: PBMCs, B-cell-depleted T cells, or T cells provided the cDNA or gDNA that made up the material.

Germline loops: CDR1 SGHRS, CDR2 YFSETQ. The germline V and J ends were trimmed by 4 bases and 1 base, with 23 bases remaining between them. The CDR3 length is 18 residues. J is TRBJ1-1 and V is TRBV5-1; a weak D match, TRBD1 (6 bases). This TCR was sampled from a woman between 40 and 50 years old with acute or convalescent COVID-19. Material: peripheral blood. This CDR3 reads CASSLNPGGGATNTEAFF. The CDR3 DNA follows: TGCGCCAGCAGCCTTAACCCGGGCGGGGGGGCGACGAACACTGAAGCTTTCTTT.